Listed below are T cell receptor beta chains from one sample, sequenced in a study of blood T cell repertoires in COVID-19. Sequencing used immunoSEQ multiplex PCR; TCRdb keeps in-frame clones, though not all of them. Of 280,000 or so clones in the sample, about 91% were seen once. Sequencing used peripheral blood. The receptors stem from a woman aged 25-40 years who had recovered from COVID-19. Both conserved end residues are part of each CDR3. D genes are given only for firm matches. For some rows the clone size is stated as once, few or many, or as a class when expanded; others skip it.

. TRBJ2-5 13 . TRBV5-6 CASSLPHEETQYF TGTGCCAGCAGCTTGCCCCATGAGGAGACCCAGTACTTC
. TRBJ2-1 15 TRBD1 TRBV9 CASSGPGQGVNEQFF TGTGCCAGCAGCGGACCGGGACAGGGCGTCAATGAGCAGTTCTTC
. TRBJ2-5 14 TRBD2 TRBV6-6 CASTPGGGRETQYF TGTGCCAGCACCCCGGGGGGGGGCCGAGAGACCCAGTACTTC
. TRBJ1-5 13 . TRBV6-2/TRBV6-3 CASSPMGHQPQHF TGTGCCAGCAGTCCCATGGGCCACCAGCCCCAGCATTTT
. TRBJ1-2 13 TRBD1 TRBV28 CASRTTGPFGYTF TGTGCCAGCAGGACGACAGGGCCGTTTGGCTACACCTTC
. TRBJ2-1 17 TRBD2 TRBV19 CASSFPYQAGKYNEQFF TGTGCCAGTAGTTTCCCATACCAAGCGGGGAAATACAATGAGCAGTTCTTC
. TRBJ2-1 16 TRBD2 TRBV19 CASSIRWGGSYNEQFF TGTGCCAGTAGTATACGGTGGGGGGGCTCCTACAATGAGCAGTTCTTC
. TRBJ1-2 15 . TRBV27 CASSLFRASSGGYTF TGTGCCAGCAGTTTATTTAGGGCCTCCTCGGGAGGCTACACCTTC
. TRBJ2-3 14 . TRBV19 CASSIQGLTDTQYF TGTGCCAGTAGTATACAGGGGCTCACAGATACGCAGTATTTT
. TRBJ2-7 15 TRBD2 TRBV5-6 CASSLGLAGGYEQYF TGTGCCAGCAGCTTGGGGCTAGCGGGGGGCTACGAGCAGTACTTC
once TRBJ1-1 18 . TRBV15 CATSRELQGRRQNTEAFF TGTGCCACCAGCAGAGAATTGCAGGGAAGACGACAAAACACTGAAGCTTTCTTT
once TRBJ2-3 12 . TRBV12-3/TRBV12-4 CASSPVGNLVHF TGTGCCAGCAGTCCCGTCGGGAATCTGGTGCATTTT
. TRBJ2-3 15 TRBD1 TRBV5-4 CASSSRGLGTDTQYF TGTGCCAGCAGCAGTAGGGGGCTTGGCACAGATACGCAGTATTTT
. TRBJ2-1 14 . TRBV9 CASSVALPPSKQFF TGTGCCAGCAGCGTAGCTCTGCCTCCTAGTAAGCAGTTCTTC
. TRBJ2-7 13 . TRBV4-2 CASSQGASYEQYF TGTGCCAGCAGCCAAGGAGCTAGTTACGAGCAGTACTTC
. TRBJ1-2 14 . TRBV28 CASSLLVQGGGYTF TGTGCCAGCAGCCTATTGGTACAGGGCGGCGGCTACACCTTC
once TRBJ2-7 15 TRBD1 TRBV25-1 CASSGLTGDIDEQYF TGTGCCAGCAGTGGGTTGACAGGGGACATCGACGAGCAGTACTTC
. TRBJ2-5 18 TRBD2 TRBV29-1 CSVEDPGLAGGTRESQYF TGCAGCGTTGAAGATCCCGGACTAGCGGGGGGAACAAGAGAGTCCCAGTACTTC
. TRBJ2-7 15 TRBD1 TRBV28 CASSSGGQGANEQYF TGTGCCAGCAGTTCGGGGGGACAGGGGGCTAACGAGCAGTACTTC
. TRBJ2-3 24 TRBD2 TRBV28 CASSLNPSKRGGLAGGINTDTQYF TGTGCCAGCAGTTTAAACCCCTCTAAACGCGGGGGACTAGCGGGGGGAATCAACACAGATACGCAGTATTTT
few TRBJ1-1 15 TRBD1 TRBV13 CASSPGQGRGTEAFF TGTGCCAGCAGCCCCGGACAGGGGAGAGGAACTGAAGCTTTCTTT
. TRBJ1-6 13 TRBD1 TRBV5-1 CASSIGQGTPLHF TGCGCCAGCAGCATCGGACAGGGGACACCCCTCCACTTT
. TRBJ2-3 14 . TRBV6-1 CASSEGGATDTQYF TGTGCCAGCAGTGAAGGCGGGGCCACAGATACGCAGTATTTT
. TRBJ2-7 15 . TRBV19 CASSIRGGREGEQYF TGTGCCAGTAGTATACGCGGGGGCAGGGAAGGCGAGCAGTACTTC
few TRBJ1-2 14 . TRBV7-3 CASSPAPGNYGYTF TGTGCCAGCAGCCCGGCCCCAGGGAACTATGGCTACACCTTC
. TRBJ2-5 15 . TRBV19 CASSIDRPSEETQYF TGTGCCAGTAGTATAGACAGGCCCTCCGAAGAGACCCAGTACTTC
once TRBJ1-1 14 TRBD1 TRBV24-1 CATSDGQGNTEAFF TGTGCCACCAGTGATGGACAGGGGAACACTGAAGCTTTCTTT
. TRBJ2-6 17 TRBD1 TRBV20-1 CSASVGTASSGANVLTF TGCAGTGCTAGTGTCGGGACAGCGAGCTCTGGGGCCAACGTCCTGACTTTC
. TRBJ1-2 15 TRBD1 TRBV2 CASSLGQGAIYGYTF TGTGCCAGCAGTCTAGGACAGGGGGCTATCTATGGCTACACCTTC
. TRBJ2-1 19 TRBD1 TRBV3-1/TRBV3-2 CASSRQGVLTLSSYNEQFF TGTGCCAGCAGCCGTCAGGGGGTCCTGACCCTTAGCTCCTACAATGAGCAGTTCTTC
. TRBJ1-1 12 . TRBV18 CASSLLETEAFF TGTGCCAGCTCCCTTCTTGAGACTGAAGCTTTCTTT
few TRBJ1-2 17 TRBD1 TRBV5-1 CASSLRRQGAQTYGYTF TGCGCCAGCAGCTTAAGACGACAGGGGGCGCAAACGTATGGCTACACCTTC
. TRBJ1-6 19 . TRBV5-1 CASSLESQGRSPYNSPLHF TGCGCCAGCAGCTTGGAATCGCAGGGCAGGTCGCCGTATAATTCACCCCTCCACTTT
. TRBJ1-1 14 TRBD1 TRBV2 CASSTQGENTEAFF TGTGCCAGCAGCACCCAGGGGGAGAACACTGAAGCTTTCTTT
. TRBJ2-7 15 TRBD1 TRBV5-1 CASSTYGTANYEQYF TGCGCCAGCAGCACGTACGGGACAGCTAACTACGAGCAGTACTTC
few TRBJ2-3 15 TRBD2 TRBV4-1 CASSRWGGPTDTQYF TGCGCCAGCAGCCGCTGGGGGGGACCCACAGATACGCAGTATTTT
. TRBJ1-2 14 . TRBV2 CASSGSDRMLVYTF TGTGCCAGCAGTGGCTCGGACAGAATGCTGGTCTACACCTTC
. TRBJ2-1 13 . TRBV10-3 CAISETGSGEQFF TGTGCCATCAGTGAGACAGGGTCAGGTGAGCAGTTCTTC
. TRBJ2-7 11 . TRBV7-3 CASSPTLEQYF TGTGCCAGCAGCCCTACCTTGGAGCAGTACTTC
. TRBJ2-3 16 . TRBV4-3 CASSQDWRGHTDTQYF TGCGCCAGCAGCCAAGACTGGCGCGGCCACACAGATACGCAGTATTTT